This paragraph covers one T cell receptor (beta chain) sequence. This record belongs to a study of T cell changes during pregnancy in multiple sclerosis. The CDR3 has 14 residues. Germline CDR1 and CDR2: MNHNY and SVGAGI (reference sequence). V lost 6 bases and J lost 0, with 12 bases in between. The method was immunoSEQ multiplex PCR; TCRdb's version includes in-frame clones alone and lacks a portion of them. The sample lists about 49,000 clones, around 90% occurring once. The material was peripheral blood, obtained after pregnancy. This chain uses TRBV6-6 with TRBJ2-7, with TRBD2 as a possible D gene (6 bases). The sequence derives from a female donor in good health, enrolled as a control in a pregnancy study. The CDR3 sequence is CASSPVGSSYEQYF. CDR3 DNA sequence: TGTGCCAGCAGCCCTGTCGGGAGCTCCTACGAGCAGTACTTC.